The entry below describes one TCR beta chain. This sample was taken from a study of CD8 T cells in Susac syndrome. Random hexamers were used to reverse transcribe about 0.5 to 1 ug of RNA. TCR beta CDR3 was amplified by immunoSEQ covering 54 Vbeta and 13 Jbeta. TCRdb itself ran the immunoSEQ multiplex PCR reads through MiXCR, one entry per CDR3 protein. Seen here are roughly 160,000 distinct CDR3 sequences, 95% to 96% observed once, and the top ten hold approximately 0.12%. The CDR3 totals 12 residues. The germline V gene has CDR1 LGHNA and CDR2 YNFKEQ. Trimming removed 0 bases at V and 5 bases at J, with 4 bases between. The CD8+ and CD4+ T cells were isolated magnetically using a negative isolation approach, whereas the TEMRA cells were enriched by FACS.

The rearrangement links TRBV4-2 to TRBJ2-5; D not certain. This receptor was obtained from a human donor with Susac syndrome. Sequenced material: CD4+ T cells from PBMCs. In nucleotides, the CDR3 is TGTGCCAGCAGCCAAGAATGGGAGACCCAGTACTTC. This translates into CASSQEWETQYF.